These T cell receptor beta chains were read from a single sample in a study of T cells after yellow fever vaccination. From the 5' RACE reads, TCRdb called clonotypes with MiXCR, one entry per CDR3 protein. The sample includes 200,000 to 300,000 distinct CDR3 sequences, 6% to 8% seen only once; the top ten take roughly 1%. The sequences come from CD4+ T cells sorted from PBMCs, collected on the day of the yellow fever booster vaccination. The receptors shown here come from a man younger than 40 who received the YFV17D yellow fever vaccine. Each CDR3 is given with its conserved first and last residue. D genes are given only for firm matches. A clone size is listed for some rows: how often the clone was seen (once, few, many), or a class if it is expanded.

CDR3 protein: CSARNSGGTEAFF
CDR3 DNA: TGCAGTGCTAGAAACTCAGGGGGAACTGAAGCTTTCTTT
J gene: TRBJ1-1
V gene: TRBV20-1
CDR3 length: 13
D gene: TRBD1
clone size: -

CDR3 protein: CASRAGLTRQETQYF
CDR3 DNA: TGTGCCTCACGGGCAGGACTTACTCGCCAAGAGACCCAGTACTTC
J gene: TRBJ2-5
V gene: TRBV30
CDR3 length: 15
D gene: -
clone size: few

CDR3 protein: CASSFTLAGRGNEQFF
CDR3 DNA: TGTGCCAGCAGTTTCACACTAGCGGGACGAGGTAATGAGCAGTTCTTC
J gene: TRBJ2-1
V gene: TRBV27
CDR3 length: 16
D gene: TRBD2
clone size: few

CDR3 protein: CASSPEVGLAREQFF
CDR3 DNA: TGCGCCAGCAGCCCGGAGGTGGGACTAGCGAGAGAGCAGTTCTTC
J gene: TRBJ2-1
V gene: TRBV5-1
CDR3 length: 15
D gene: TRBD2
clone size: many

CDR3 protein: CASSYSPPSNQPQHF
CDR3 DNA: TGTGCCAGCAGTTACAGTCCTCCTAGCAATCAGCCCCAGCATTTT
J gene: TRBJ1-5
V gene: TRBV12-3/TRBV12-4
CDR3 length: 15
D gene: -
clone size: -

CDR3 protein: CSASYRGETQYF
CDR3 DNA: TGCAGTGCTTCTTATCGTGGTGAGACCCAGTACTTC
J gene: TRBJ2-5
V gene: TRBV20-1
CDR3 length: 12
D gene: -
clone size: few

CDR3 protein: CASSPTSGRTYEQYF
CDR3 DNA: TGCGCCAGCAGCCCAACTAGCGGGAGGACCTACGAGCAGTACTTC
J gene: TRBJ2-7
V gene: TRBV5-1
CDR3 length: 15
D gene: TRBD2
clone size: many

CDR3 protein: CASSLLVQGSQPQHF
CDR3 DNA: TGTGCCAGCAGCTTGTTGGTTCAGGGGAGTCAGCCCCAGCATTTT
J gene: TRBJ1-5
V gene: TRBV5-5
CDR3 length: 15
D gene: -
clone size: few

CDR3 protein: CSANDRGPSVYGYTF
CDR3 DNA: TGCAGTGCCAACGACAGGGGGCCGTCTGTGTATGGCTACACCTTC
J gene: TRBJ1-2
V gene: TRBV20-1
CDR3 length: 15
D gene: TRBD1
clone size: -

CDR3 protein: CASSLATGQTTGELFF
CDR3 DNA: TGTGCCAGCAGCTTAGCGACCGGACAGACTACCGGGGAGCTGTTTTTT
J gene: TRBJ2-2
V gene: TRBV7-6
CDR3 length: 16
D gene: -
clone size: many

CDR3 protein: CASSLASVITGELFF
CDR3 DNA: TGCGCCAGCAGCTTGGCTAGCGTGATCACCGGGGAGCTGTTTTTT
J gene: TRBJ2-2
V gene: TRBV5-1
CDR3 length: 15
D gene: -
clone size: many

CDR3 protein: CASSKLATNEQFF
CDR3 DNA: TGTGCCAGCAGCAAACTAGCGACCAATGAGCAGTTCTTC
J gene: TRBJ2-1
V gene: TRBV12-3/TRBV12-4
CDR3 length: 13
D gene: TRBD2
clone size: few

CDR3 protein: CASLNGGSYTGELFF
CDR3 DNA: TGCGCCAGCCTCAACGGAGGTTCTTACACCGGGGAGCTGTTTTTT
J gene: TRBJ2-2
V gene: TRBV5-1
CDR3 length: 15
D gene: -
clone size: many